This TCR beta chain comes out of a study of T cell responses to AZD1222 COVID-19 vaccine. Assay: immunoSEQ multiplex PCR; the TCRdb copy retains only in-frame clones and omits some. The data show roughly 200,000 clones, roughly nine tenths seen once. Trimming left V 4 bases short and J 8 bases short, with 11 bases between. Looked up from germline, CDR1 is LGHDT and CDR2 is YNNKEL (reference sequence). The CDR3 consists of 12 residues. This receptor was identified in an adult who received the AZD1222 COVID-19 vaccine. V gene TRBV3-1 (or the pseudogene TRBV3-2) combines with J gene TRBJ1-2, with a possible D match to TRBD1 (6 bases). Sequencing was performed on peripheral blood, taken 28 days after the second AZD1222 dose. CDR3 loop: CASSLEGEGYTF. The CDR3 DNA sequence: TGTGCCAGCAGCCTGGAGGGGGAAGGCTACACCTTC.